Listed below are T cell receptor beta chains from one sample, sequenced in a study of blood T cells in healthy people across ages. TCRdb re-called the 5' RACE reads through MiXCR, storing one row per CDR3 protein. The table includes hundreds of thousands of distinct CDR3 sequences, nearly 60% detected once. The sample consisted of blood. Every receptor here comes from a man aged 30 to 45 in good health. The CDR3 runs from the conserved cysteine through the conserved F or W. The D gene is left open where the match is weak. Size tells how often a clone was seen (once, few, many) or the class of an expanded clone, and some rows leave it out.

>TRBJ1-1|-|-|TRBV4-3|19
TGCGCCAGCAGCCAAGAATTGGGGGGGTACAGTGCCATGAACACTGAAGCTTTCTTT
CASSQELGGYSAMNTEAFF
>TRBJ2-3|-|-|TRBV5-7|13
TGTGCCAGCAGCTTCGGACGACCGGATACGCAGTATTTT
CASSFGRPDTQYF
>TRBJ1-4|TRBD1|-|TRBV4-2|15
TGTGCCAGCAGCCAACCGGACAGGGGAGGGGAAAAACTGTTTTTT
CASSQPDRGGEKLFF
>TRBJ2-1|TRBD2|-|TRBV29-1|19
TGCAGCGTAGAATGGTCCCGTGGGACTAGCGGGAGAGATTACAATGAGCAGTTCTTC
CSVEWSRGTSGRDYNEQFF
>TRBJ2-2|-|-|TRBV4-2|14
TGTGCCAGCAGGCTTAGCGGGAACACCGGGGAGCTGTTTTTT
CASRLSGNTGELFF
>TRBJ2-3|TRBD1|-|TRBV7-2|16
TGTGCCAGCAGCCGACAGGGGGATGTTGACACAGATACGCAGTATTTT
CASSRQGDVDTDTQYF
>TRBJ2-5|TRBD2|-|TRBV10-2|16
TGCGCCAGCATTCCGGGACTAGCCGTATCCCAAGAGACCCAGTACTTC
CASIPGLAVSQETQYF
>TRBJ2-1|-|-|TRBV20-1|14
TGCAGTGCTAGTATAGGGTCGGTTTTGTATGAGCAGTTCTTC
CSASIGSVLYEQFF
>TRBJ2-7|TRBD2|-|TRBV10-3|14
TGTGCCACGAACTCCGGGACTAGTCCCCACGAGCAGTACTTC
CATNSGTSPHEQYF
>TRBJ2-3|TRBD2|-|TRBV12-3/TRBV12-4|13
TGTGCCAGCAGACTAGCGGGCACAGATACGCAGTATTTT
CASRLAGTDTQYF
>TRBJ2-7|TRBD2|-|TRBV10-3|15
TGTGCCATCAGTGTCTCGCGGGAGCCTACCTACGAGCAGTACTTC
CAISVSREPTYEQYF
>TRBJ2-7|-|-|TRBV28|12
TGTGCCAGCAGGGGGGCGGACTACGAGCAGTACTTC
CASRGADYEQYF
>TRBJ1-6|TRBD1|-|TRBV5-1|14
TGCGCCAGCAGTGCAACAGGGGGGAATTCACCCCTCCACTTT
CASSATGGNSPLHF
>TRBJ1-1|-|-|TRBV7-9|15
TGTGCCAGCAGCTTAGGCGGTCTCGGGGGCACTGAAACTTTCTTT
CASSLGGLGGTETFF
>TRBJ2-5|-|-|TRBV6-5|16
TGTGCCAGCAGTTACTCCCTTGGGGGAGTAATGGAGACCCAGTACTTC
CASSYSLGGVMETQYF
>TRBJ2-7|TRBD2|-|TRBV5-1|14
TGCGCCAGCACGGGGGGGGAATTGTACAATGAGCAGTACTTC
CASTGGELYNEQYF
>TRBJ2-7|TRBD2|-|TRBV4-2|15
TGTGCCAGCAGCCAAGACGATAGCGGGACCTACGAGCAGTACTTC
CASSQDDSGTYEQYF
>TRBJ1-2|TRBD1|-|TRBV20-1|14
TGCAGTGCTGTCAACAGGGGTGCAATGATGGGCTACACCTTC
CSAVNRGAMMGYTF
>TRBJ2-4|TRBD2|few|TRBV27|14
TGTGCCAGCAGCCTAGACCGGGGAGGGTTAGAGCAGTACTTC
CASSLDRGGLEQYF
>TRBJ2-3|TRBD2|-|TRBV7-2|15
TGTGCCAGCAGCTTAGTAGCTAGCGGGGAGTACACGCAGTATTTT
CASSLVASGEYTQYF
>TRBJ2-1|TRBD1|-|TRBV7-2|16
TGTGCCAGCAGCTTAGCCTCCGGGACAGGGCTCAATGAGCAGTTCTTC
CASSLASGTGLNEQFF
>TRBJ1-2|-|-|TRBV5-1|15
TGCGCCAGCAGCTTGGGTGCGACAGGAGTTTATGGCTACACCTTC
CASSLGATGVYGYTF
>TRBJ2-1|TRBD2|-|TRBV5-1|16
TGCGCCAGCAGCCTGACGAGCGGGAGCGCGTACAATGAGCAGTTCTTC
CASSLTSGSAYNEQFF
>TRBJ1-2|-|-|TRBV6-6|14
TGTGCCAGCAGTTCAAACTCTAAAAACTATGGCTACACCTTC
CASSSNSKNYGYTF
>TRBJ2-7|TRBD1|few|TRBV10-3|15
TGTGCCATCGCACAGGACCGGGACAGTCTTTACGAGCAGTACTTC
CAIAQDRDSLYEQYF
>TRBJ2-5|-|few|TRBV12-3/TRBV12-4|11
TGTGCCAGCCAGGGGGGGGAGACCCAGTACTTC
CASQGGETQYF
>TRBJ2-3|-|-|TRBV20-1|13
TGCAGTGCTAGCCGGGACTCCACAGATACGCAGTATTTT
CSASRDSTDTQYF
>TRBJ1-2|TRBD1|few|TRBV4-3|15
TGCGCCAGCAGTCGGGGACAGGGGAGTATCGGTGGCTACACCTTC
CASSRGQGSIGGYTF
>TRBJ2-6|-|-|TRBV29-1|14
TGCAGCGTCCCCCAGCAGTCTGGGGCCAACGTCCTGACTTTC
CSVPQQSGANVLTF
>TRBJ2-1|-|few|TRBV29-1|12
TGCAGCGTTCAGATTCCCTACAATGAGCAGTTCTTC
CSVQIPYNEQFF
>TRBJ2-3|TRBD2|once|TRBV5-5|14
TGTGCCAGCAGCGTTAGCGGGGCCACAGATACGCAGTATTTT
CASSVSGATDTQYF
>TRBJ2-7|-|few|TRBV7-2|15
TGTGCCAGCAGCTTAGAGGTCAGCACGACCTACGAGCAGTACTTC
CASSLEVSTTYEQYF
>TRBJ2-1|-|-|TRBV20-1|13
TGCAGTGCTAGAGCTGGCTTTAACAATGAGCAGTTCTTC
CSARAGFNNEQFF
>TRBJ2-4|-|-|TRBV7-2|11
TGTGCCAGCAGCTTAGGACAACAAAAGTACTTC
CASSLGQQKYF
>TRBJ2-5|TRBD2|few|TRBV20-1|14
TGCAGTGCTGGCAGCGGGGATACCCAAGAGACCCAGTACTTC
CSAGSGDTQETQYF
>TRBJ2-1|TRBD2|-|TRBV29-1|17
TGCAGCGTTGAAGGGCTAGCGGTAAGAAGATCCTACAATGAGCAGTTCTTC
CSVEGLAVRRSYNEQFF
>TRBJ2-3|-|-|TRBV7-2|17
TGTGCCAGCAGCCGTTTAGGTCAGGTATCGTCCCCCGATACGCAGTATTTT
CASSRLGQVSSPDTQYF
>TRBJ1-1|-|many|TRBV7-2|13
TGTGCCAGCAGCTCCCAGACCCCCACTGAAGCTTTCTTT
CASSSQTPTEAFF
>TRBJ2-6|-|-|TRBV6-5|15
TGTGCCAGCAGTTACGGGATATCTGGGGCCAACGTCCTGACTTTC
CASSYGISGANVLTF
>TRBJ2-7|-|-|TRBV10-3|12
TGTGCCATCAGTCAGCAGGGTCGCGAGCAGTACTTC
CAISQQGREQYF
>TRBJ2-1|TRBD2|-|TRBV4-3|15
TGCGCCAGCAGCCCCAATAGCGGGAGGGAAAATGAGCAGTTCTTC
CASSPNSGRENEQFF
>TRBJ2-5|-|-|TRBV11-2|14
TGTGCCAGCAGCGCCCCCGCAGGGGCCGAGACCCAGTACTTC
CASSAPAGAETQYF
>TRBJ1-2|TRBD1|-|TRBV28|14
TGTGCCAGCGGGGACACAGGGGAAGAATATGGCTACACCTTC
CASGDTGEEYGYTF
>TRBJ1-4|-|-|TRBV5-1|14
TGCGCCAGCAGCCCCCAAGGGCTAAATGAAAAACTGTTTTTT
CASSPQGLNEKLFF
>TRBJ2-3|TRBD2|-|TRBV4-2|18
TGTGCCAGCAGCCAAGGCGTCGTAGCTAGCGGGGCGGGAGATACGCAGTATTTT
CASSQGVVASGAGDTQYF
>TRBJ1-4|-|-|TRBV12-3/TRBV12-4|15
TGTGCCAGCAGTTTAGATGTAGGGGGATATGAAAAACTGTTTTTT
CASSLDVGGYEKLFF
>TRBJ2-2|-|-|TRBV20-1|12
TGCAGTGCTAAACACCCGGCGGGGGAGCTGTTTTTT
CSAKHPAGELFF
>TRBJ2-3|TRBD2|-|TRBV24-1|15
TGTGCCACCAGTGAGAGAGCGGGAGATTCAGATACGCAGTATTTT
CATSERAGDSDTQYF
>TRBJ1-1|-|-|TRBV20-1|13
TGCAGTGCTAGAGAGGGGCCGAACACTGAAGCTTTCTTT
CSAREGPNTEAFF
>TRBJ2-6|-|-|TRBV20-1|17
TGCAGTGCTAGAGATTTCGGTACTATTCCCGGGGCCAACGTCCTGACTTTC
CSARDFGTIPGANVLTF
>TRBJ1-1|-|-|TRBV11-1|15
TGTGCCAGCAGCCTGTGGACAGCCATGAACACTGAAGCTTTCTTT
CASSLWTAMNTEAFF
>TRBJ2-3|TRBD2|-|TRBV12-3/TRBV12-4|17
TGTGCCAGCAGTTACCCCGGACTAGCGGTCTCCACAGATACGCAGTATTTT
CASSYPGLAVSTDTQYF
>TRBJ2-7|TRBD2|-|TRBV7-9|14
TGTGCCAGCAGCCCCAGGACTAGCGCCTACGAGCGGTACTTC
CASSPRTSAYERYF
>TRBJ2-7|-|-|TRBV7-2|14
TGTGCCAGCAGCCGGAGACTAGGATCCTACGAGCAGTACTTC
CASSRRLGSYEQYF
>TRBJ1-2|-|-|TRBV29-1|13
TGCAGCGTTGTTTCGAGGGGGGATTATGGCTACACCTTC
CSVVSRGDYGYTF
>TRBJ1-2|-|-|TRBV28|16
TGTGCCAGCAGTTTAAGCGGGACGGCTATTCTCGGCGGCTACACCTTC
CASSLSGTAILGGYTF
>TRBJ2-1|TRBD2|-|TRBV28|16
TGTGCCAGCAGTTCGTCCGGGACGCCGGGGGGCAATGAGCAGTTCTTC
CASSSSGTPGGNEQFF
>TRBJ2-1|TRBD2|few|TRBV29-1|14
TGCAGCGCGAGCCGACTAGCGGGGAGAAATGAGCAGTTCTTC
CSASRLAGRNEQFF
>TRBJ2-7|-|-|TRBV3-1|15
TGTGCCAGCAGCCGACGGCCTTATAGCTCCTACGAGCAGTACTTC
CASSRRPYSSYEQYF